A selection of T cell receptor beta chains follows, all from one sample in a study of T cells in narcolepsy. The data were produced by immunoSEQ multiplex PCR, yet TCRdb's version contains in-frame clones alone and is incomplete. Here the sample spans tens of thousands of clones, roughly 80% being singletons. The sequenced material came from CD45RA- memory CD4+ T cells from PBMCs. The receptors stem from a human donor with narcolepsy. The CDR3 runs from the conserved cysteine through the conserved F or W. The D gene is left open where the match is weak. Only part of the rows carry a size: once, few, many, or a class if the clone is expanded.

d_gene	v_gene	j_gene	abundance	CDR3aa
TRBD1	TRBV7-3	TRBJ2-3	-	CASCRQGADTQYF
TRBD2	TRBV4-2	TRBJ2-1	-	CASSQASGGRNEQFF
-	TRBV19	TRBJ1-5	-	CASSRTRDSNQPQHF
-	TRBV4-3	TRBJ1-4	few	CASSQVSEKLFF
TRBD1	TRBV19	TRBJ2-5	-	CASSTDRGRETQYF
-	TRBV7-3	TRBJ1-1	-	CASSGGGPNTEAFF
-	TRBV7-9	TRBJ1-2	-	CASSSATGYGYTF
TRBD2	TRBV6-5	TRBJ2-7	-	CASSMGRGEDYEQYF
-	TRBV4-2	TRBJ1-6	-	CASSQEPASAHSPLHF
TRBD1	TRBV29-1	TRBJ1-1	-	CSVMDRGIRNTEAFF
TRBD1	TRBV19	TRBJ1-5	few	CASRTDRGPGQPQHF
-	TRBV5-1	TRBJ2-3	-	CASSLGLGAVTDTQYF
-	TRBV5-5	TRBJ2-2	once	CASSLMGFSFTNTGELFF
-	TRBV19	TRBJ1-2	-	CASSSDSQLGYGYTF
TRBD1	TRBV5-1	TRBJ1-5	-	CASSAGTDRNQPQHF
-	TRBV2	TRBJ2-3	-	CASSEGLAADTQYF
-	TRBV6-1	TRBJ2-3	-	CASSEGRAADTQYF
-	TRBV11-3	TRBJ1-1	once	CASSIGHANTEAFF
-	TRBV5-8	TRBJ1-6	-	CASNLWKGPGGKNNSPLHF
-	TRBV6-1	TRBJ1-2	-	CASSESFSGLGYGYTF
TRBD1	TRBV7-9	TRBJ2-1	-	CASSFQDRVGGEQFF